The 32 T cell receptor beta chains in this list originate from one sample, sequenced in a study of CD8 T cells in Susac syndrome. An input of about 0.5 to 1 ug of RNA was subjected to reverse transcription using random hexamers. MiXCR, applied by TCRdb to the immunoSEQ multiplex PCR reads, yields one record per CDR3 protein. The table shows 130,000 or so distinct CDR3 sequences, with 94% occurring only once. Material: CD4+ T cells from PBMCs. Receptor source: a human donor in good health.

J is TRBJ1-1 and V is TRBV18; the D is unclear. V was clipped by 6 bases and J by 4 bases, with 12 bases between them. The CDR3 extends over 13 amino acids. In germline, CDR1 is KGHSH, CDR2 LQKENI. The CDR3 nucleotides are TGTGCCAGCTCCCCCCTAGGAGGCACTGAAGCTTTCTTT. Protein: CASSPLGGTEAFF.

V gene TRBV5-1 combines with J gene TRBJ2-3; D is tentatively TRBD1 or TRBD2 (5 bases each). This CDR3 is 15 amino acids long. Trimming took off 0 bases at V and 0 bases at J, with 8 bases between the two ends. CDR1 and CDR2 from the germline V gene are SGHRS and YFSETQ. The CDR3 loop is CASSLEGPSTDTQYF. CDR3 DNA sequence: TGCGCCAGCAGCTTGGAGGGACCAAGCACAGATACGCAGTATTTT.

The chain employs TRBV30 and TRBJ2-1; perhaps TRBD1 as D (5 bases). Between the trimmed V and J ends, which lost 1 base and 16 bases, there was a span of 23 bases. Germline-derived CDR1 and CDR2 are GTSNPN and SVGIG (reference sequence). The CDR3 length is 14 residues. CDR3 sequence (DNA): TGTGCCTGGAGTGCAGGAGTAGTAGACAGCCCGCTTTTCTTC. Protein: CAWSAGVVDSPLFF.

With regard to this clonotype: No conserved phenylalanine or tryptophan ends this CDR3, so it is likely a read error. This rearrangement joins TRBV6-5 to TRBJ1-1, with D unclear. CDR1 is MNHEY, CDR2 SVGAGI, per germline. The CDR3 runs 13 residues. Trimming took off 0 bases at V and 11 bases at J, with 13 bases between the two ends. The CDR3 region is CASSYSGGVAAFL. The CDR3 DNA sequence: TGTGCCAGCAGTTACTCGGGCGGGGTAGCTGCTTTCCTT.

The chain links TRBV20-1 to TRBJ2-3; 8 positions agree with TRBD2. The CDR3 runs to 17 residues. Germline trimming cut 3 bases from V and 7 bases from J; bases unmatched to any gene: 18. Germline assignment: CDR1 DFQATT and CDR2 SNEGSKA (reference sequence). CDR3 protein: CSASSPPSREGPNTQYF. CDR3 DNA sequence: TGCAGTGCTAGTAGCCCCCCGAGTCGGGAGGGCCCCAATACGCAGTATTTT.

This clonotype was seen a single time. The genes are TRBV20-1 and TRBJ2-7; perhaps TRBD2 as D (6 bases). CDR3 size: 15 residues. In germline, CDR1 is DFQATT, CDR2 SNEGSKA (reference sequence). Trimming removed 0 bases at V and 4 bases at J, with 16 bases between. CDR3 region: CSARDWTGGFYEQYF. The CDR3 bases are TGCAGTGCTAGAGATTGGACTGGAGGGTTTTACGAGCAGTACTTC.

The gene calls are TRBV20-1 and TRBJ2-3; 10 bases agree with TRBD2. Germline values: CDR1 DFQATT, CDR2 SNEGSKA (reference sequence). Unmatched junction bases numbered 8, after V lost 6 bases and J lost 2 bases. The CDR3 length is 15 residues. The CDR3 nucleotides read TGCAGTGCGTCCGAGCGGGAGGGAATCACAGATACGCAGTATTTT. This codes for CSASEREGITDTQYF.

V and J are TRBV28 and TRBJ2-7; D is uncertain. Deletions cut 7 bases from V and 6 bases from J, with 19 bases between. This CDR3 has 14 amino acids. Germline V CDR1 and CDR2: MDHEN, SYDVKM. In nucleotides, the CDR3 is TGTGCCAGCACTTCCATTTTTCCCCCCTTCGAGCAGTACTTC. It codes for CASTSIFPPFEQYF. Full variable domain (rest looked up from reference TRBV28 and TRBJ2-7): DVKVTQSSRYLVKRTGEKVFLECVQDMDHENMFWYRQDPGLGLRLIYFSYDVKMKEKGDIPEGYSVSREKKERFSLILESASTNQTSMYLCASTSIFPPFEQYFGPGTRLTVT.

A single count supports this clonotype. The chain employs TRBV29-1 and TRBJ2-1, with D possibly matching TRBD2 (6 bases). The V end was cut by 3 bases, the J end by 7 bases, with 25 bases between. The CDR3 is made up of 17 amino acids. Germline values: CDR1 SQVTM, CDR2 ANQGSEA. This CDR3 reads CSVEGDSFAGRINEQFF. CDR3 sequence (DNA): TGCAGCGTTGAGGGAGACAGTTTTGCGGGACGAATAAATGAGCAGTTCTTC.

The chain links TRBV7-2 to TRBJ1-6; D is unclear. Germline V gives CDR1 SGHTA, CDR2 FQGNSA. Trimming stripped 7 bases from V and 4 bases from J, with 20 bases between. The CDR3 contains 17 residues. CDR3 coding DNA: TGTGCCAGCACCCTGTTTGGAGGGCAGGAGTATAATTCACCCCTCCACTTT. It translates to CASTLFGGQEYNSPLHF.

The gene calls are TRBV7-2 and TRBJ2-2; 11 positions agree with TRBD1. CDR1 is SGHTA and CDR2 is FQGNSA in the germline V gene. CDR3 length: 15 amino acids. The V gene end was trimmed by 7 bases and the J gene end by 4 bases; junction bases not matched to a gene: 5. For the CDR3, the DNA is TGTGCCAGCACTGGACAGGGGGCGCTCACCGGGGAGCTGTTTTTT. This sequence encodes CASTGQGALTGELFF.

With regard to this clonotype: Mismatch with germline at one junction end may stem from a read error. V and J are TRBV7-7 and TRBJ2-7; 9 positions agree with TRBD1. This CDR3 contains 14 residues. Germline CDR1 reads SSHAT; CDR2 reads FNYEAQ (reference sequence). CDR3 sequence (DNA): TGTGCTAGCAGTCCCGGACAGGGGAGTACCGAGCAGTACTTC. Its protein product is CASSPGQGSTEQYF.

V gene TRBV18 combines with J gene TRBJ1-1, with TRBD1 as a possible D gene (5 bases). CDR3 size: 15 residues. From germline, CDR1 is KGHSH and CDR2 LQKENI. Trimming removed 3 bases from V and 0 bases from J, with 11 bases in between. CDR3 DNA sequence: TGTGCCAGCTCACCGTCCGGGACGTTGAACACTGAAGCTTTCTTT. This translates into CASSPSGTLNTEAFF. Full variable domain (outside the CDR3, taken from reference TRBV18 and TRBJ1-1): NAGVMQNPRHLVRRRGQEARLRCSPMKGHSHVYWYRQLPEEGLKFMVYLQKENIIDESGMPKERFSAEFPKEGPSILRIQQVVRGDSAAYFCASSPSGTLNTEAFFGQGTRLTVV.

The gene calls are TRBV5-6 and TRBJ2-7; no definite D call. The CDR3 runs 13 residues. Deletions cut 2 bases from V and 2 bases from J, with 8 bases between. From germline, CDR1 is SGHDT and CDR2 YYEEEE. CDR3 in DNA: TGTGCCAGCAGCTTCCAGCCTACCTACGAGCAGTACTTC. This sequence encodes CASSFQPTYEQYF.

The chain couples TRBV18 to TRBJ1-2; D ambiguous. CDR3 length: 17 residues. CDR1 and CDR2 (germline): KGHSH, LQKENI. V lost 3 bases and J 0 bases, leaving 17 bases between the germline ends. CDR3 amino acids: CASSPTSTFIANYGYTF. In DNA form, the CDR3 reads TGTGCCAGCTCACCCACCTCGACATTCATAGCTAACTATGGCTACACCTTC.

The chain uses TRBV7-2 and TRBJ1-6; D gene uncertain. Between the trimmed V and J ends, which lost 1 base and 6 bases, there was a span of 10 bases. The germline gives CDR1 SGHTA, CDR2 FQGNSA. CDR3 length equals 15 residues. Here the CDR3 DNA reads TGTGCCAGCAGCTTAGATCCAGCCTTTAATTCACCCCTCCACTTT. It specifies CASSLDPAFNSPLHF. The variable domain in full, completed from reference TRBV7-2 and TRBJ1-6, reads GAGVSQSPSNKVTEKGKDVELRCDPISGHTALYWYRQSLGQGLEFLIYFQGNSAPDKSGLPSDRFSAERTGGSVSTLTIQRTQQEDSAVYLCASSLDPAFNSPLHFGNGTRLTVT.

This clonotype was counted only a few times. The chain carries TRBV7-9 and TRBJ1-1; D is ambiguous. CDR1 SEHNR and CDR2 FQNEAQ come from the germline V gene (reference sequence). The CDR3 length is 14 residues. Trimming left V 1 base short and J 2 bases short, with 8 bases between. The CDR3 bases are TGTGCCAGCAGCTTAGGGGCGGCAAACACTGAAGCTTTCTTT. This gives the protein CASSLGAANTEAFF.

V and J are TRBV12-3 or TRBV12-4 and TRBJ1-5, with a weak D call TRBD1 (5 bases). Between the trimmed V and J ends, which lost 1 base and 5 bases, there was a span of 9 bases. The length of the CDR3 is 14 residues. The CDR3 DNA reads as TGTGCCAGCAGTTTAGTACAGGAGGATCAGCCCCAGCATTTT. Translation: CASSLVQEDQPQHF.

The chain links TRBV9 to TRBJ2-7; unclear D gene. The germline V and J ends were trimmed by 0 bases and 6 bases, with 10 bases remaining between them. This CDR3 region has 13 residues. The V gene's germline CDR1 is SGDLS and CDR2 YYNGEE. The CDR3 DNA follows: TGTGCCAGCAGCGTAGGGCCAGAAGGCGAGCAGTACTTC. Translated: CASSVGPEGEQYF.

The V gene is TRBV14, the J gene TRBJ2-5; D possibly uses TRBD1 or TRBD2 (5 bases each). Germline V gene lookup returns CDR1 SGHDN and CDR2 FVKESK. The CDR3 sequence is 12 residues long. Between the trimmed V and J ends, which lost 10 bases and 2 bases, there was a span of 11 bases. CDR3 sequence reads: CATGAGQETQYF. The CDR3 nucleotides read TGTGCCACCGGGGCAGGGCAAGAGACCCAGTACTTC.

This chain uses TRBV6-2 or TRBV6-3 with TRBJ2-7; unclear D gene. Between the trimmed V and J ends, which lost 6 bases and 0 bases, there was a span of 9 bases. The CDR3 contains 13 residues. Germline V gene sequence: CDR1 MNHEY, CDR2 SVGEGT. CDR3 nucleotide sequence: TGTGCCAGCAGGATCGACAACTCCTACGAGCAGTACTTC. This gives the protein CASRIDNSYEQYF.

The chain couples TRBV5-4 to TRBJ1-4, with 9 bases that match TRBD1. This CDR3 has 15 amino acids. Unmatched junction bases numbered 6, after V lost 1 base and J lost 8 bases. CDR1 and CDR2 from the germline V gene are SGHNT and YYREEE (reference sequence). CDR3 nucleotides: TGTGCCAGCAGCTTGACAGGGGGCGAGGGAGAAAAACTGTTTTTT. It specifies CASSLTGGEGEKLFF.

The chain combines TRBV6-5 with TRBJ2-1; 13 bases are shared with TRBD2. Trimming took 8 bases from V and 0 from J; bases not matched to a gene: 1. This CDR3 spans 15 amino acids. Germline V gene lookup returns CDR1 MNHEY and CDR2 SVGAGI. The CDR3 nucleotides are TGTGCCAGCCGGACTAGCGGGAGCTCCTACAATGAGCAGTTCTTC. Protein product: CASRTSGSSYNEQFF.

V gene TRBV7-6 combines with J gene TRBJ2-1; 7 nucleotides agree with TRBD1. Germline CDR1 and CDR2: SGHVS and FNYEAQ. The CDR3 loop spans 16 amino acids. The trim removed 5 bases at V and 5 bases at J, leaving 12 bases unmatched. In DNA form, the CDR3 reads TGTGCCAGCAGCCTCGGAGAGACAGGGTTTAACAATGAGCAGTTCTTC. It translates to CASSLGETGFNNEQFF.

This clonotype was observed a single time. The genes are TRBV7-3 and TRBJ1-1; no clear D. V was shortened by 2 bases and J by 1 base, with 8 bases between the two germline ends. CDR1 and CDR2 (germline): SGHTA, FQGTGA. This CDR3 has 14 amino acids. The CDR3 region has the DNA TGTGCCAGCAGCTTATCACAGTGGAACACTGAAGCTTTCTTT. It specifies CASSLSQWNTEAFF. The variable domain in full, completed from reference TRBV7-3 and TRBJ1-1, reads GAGVSQTPSNKVTEKGKYVELRCDPISGHTALYWYRQSLGQGPEFLIYFQGTGAADDSGLPNDRFFAVRPEGSVSTLKIQRTERGDSAVYLCASSLSQWNTEAFFGQGTRLTVV.

This chain uses TRBV4-1 with TRBJ2-1; no reliable D call. Trimming cost V 2 bases and J 5 bases, with 4 bases left between them. This CDR3 is built from 12 residues. Germline values: CDR1 MGHRA, CDR2 YSYEKL. The DNA of the CDR3 is TGCGCCAGCAGCCAAAAAAACAATGAGCAGTTCTTC. Its translation: CASSQKNNEQFF.

This rearrangement joins TRBV20-1 to TRBJ2-7; TRBD2 agrees at 7 bases. Germline V gene data show CDR1 as DFQATT and CDR2 as SNEGSKA (reference sequence). With V trimmed by 6 bases and J by 6 bases, 8 bases remained unmatched. The CDR3 is made up of 12 amino acids. The CDR3 spells CSADSGFGEQYF. Here the CDR3 DNA reads TGCAGTGCAGATAGCGGGTTCGGCGAGCAGTACTTC.

This chain uses TRBV5-1 with TRBJ2-1, with a tentative D call TRBD2 (6 bases). In germline, CDR1 is SGHRS, CDR2 YFSETQ. Trimming took off 6 bases at V and 9 bases at J, with 16 bases between the two ends. The CDR3 runs to 13 residues. The CDR3 nucleotides read TGCGCCAGCAACGAAGGGACTTCAGGTGAGCAGTTCTTC. Its translation: CASNEGTSGEQFF.

The V and J genes are TRBV15 and TRBJ2-7; D is unresolved. Between the trimmed V and J ends, which lost 0 bases and 4 bases, there was a span of 10 bases. The germline gives CDR1 LNHNV, CDR2 YYDKDF (reference sequence). This CDR3 region has 14 residues. The CDR3 spells CATSRDPMGYEQYF. CDR3 DNA: TGTGCCACCAGCAGAGATCCCATGGGGTACGAGCAGTACTTC.

The chain has TRBV20-1 and TRBJ2-3, with TRBD1 identical over 7 bases. V trimming: 4 bases; J trimming: 2 bases; junction bases outside the gene matches: 12. Looked up from germline, CDR1 is DFQATT and CDR2 is SNEGSKA (reference sequence). There are 16 residues in the CDR3. CDR3 sequence reads: CSANPPGGYFTDTQYF. DNA for the CDR3: TGCAGTGCTAACCCGCCAGGGGGATACTTCACAGATACGCAGTATTTT.

This chain uses TRBV29-1 with TRBJ2-1, with 7 bases fitting TRBD2. The CDR3 is made up of 18 amino acids. The J segment lost 6 bases and the V segment lost 6 bases, leaving 23 bases of the junction unmatched. Germline-derived CDR1 and CDR2 are SQVTM and ANQGSEA. CDR3 sequence reads: CSVDPGWKGLLNRNEQFF. The CDR3 bases are TGCAGCGTAGACCCGGGATGGAAGGGACTACTGAATCGCAATGAGCAGTTCTTC.

This clonotype was seen only once. The chain is built from TRBV3-1 and TRBJ2-7, with 8 bases matching TRBD2. Germline assignment: CDR1 LGHDT and CDR2 YNNKEL (reference sequence). The CDR3 sequence is 16 residues long. J lost 3 bases, V lost 1 base, and 8 bases had no gene match. CDR3 sequence reads: CASSQGSREGRYEQYF. The DNA of the CDR3 is TGTGCCAGCAGCCAAGGGAGCCGGGAGGGCCGCTACGAGCAGTACTTC.